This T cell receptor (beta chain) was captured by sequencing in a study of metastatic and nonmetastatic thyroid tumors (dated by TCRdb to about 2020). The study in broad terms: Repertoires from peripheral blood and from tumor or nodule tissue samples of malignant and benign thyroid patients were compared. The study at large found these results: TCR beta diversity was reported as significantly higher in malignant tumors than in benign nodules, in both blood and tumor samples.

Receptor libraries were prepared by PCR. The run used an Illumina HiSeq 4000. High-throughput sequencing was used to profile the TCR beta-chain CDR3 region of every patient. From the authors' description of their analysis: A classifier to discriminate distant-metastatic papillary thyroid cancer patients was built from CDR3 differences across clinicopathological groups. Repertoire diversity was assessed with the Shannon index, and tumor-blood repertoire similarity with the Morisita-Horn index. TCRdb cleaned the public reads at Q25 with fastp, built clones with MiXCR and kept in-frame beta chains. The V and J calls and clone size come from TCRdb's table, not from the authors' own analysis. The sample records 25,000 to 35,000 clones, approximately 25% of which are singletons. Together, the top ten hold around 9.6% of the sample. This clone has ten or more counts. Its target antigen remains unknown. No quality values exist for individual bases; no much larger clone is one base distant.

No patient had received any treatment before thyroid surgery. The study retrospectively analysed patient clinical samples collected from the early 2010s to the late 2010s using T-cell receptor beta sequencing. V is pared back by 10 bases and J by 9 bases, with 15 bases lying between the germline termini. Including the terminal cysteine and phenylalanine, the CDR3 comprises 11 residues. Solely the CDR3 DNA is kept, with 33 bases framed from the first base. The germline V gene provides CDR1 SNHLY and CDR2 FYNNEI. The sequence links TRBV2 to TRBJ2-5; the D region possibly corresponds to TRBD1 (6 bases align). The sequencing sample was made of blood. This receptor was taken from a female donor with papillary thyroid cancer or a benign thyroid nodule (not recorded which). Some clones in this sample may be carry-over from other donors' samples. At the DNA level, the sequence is TGTGCCACCCGGGACAAAAGAGCCCAGTACTTC. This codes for CATRDKRAQYF.